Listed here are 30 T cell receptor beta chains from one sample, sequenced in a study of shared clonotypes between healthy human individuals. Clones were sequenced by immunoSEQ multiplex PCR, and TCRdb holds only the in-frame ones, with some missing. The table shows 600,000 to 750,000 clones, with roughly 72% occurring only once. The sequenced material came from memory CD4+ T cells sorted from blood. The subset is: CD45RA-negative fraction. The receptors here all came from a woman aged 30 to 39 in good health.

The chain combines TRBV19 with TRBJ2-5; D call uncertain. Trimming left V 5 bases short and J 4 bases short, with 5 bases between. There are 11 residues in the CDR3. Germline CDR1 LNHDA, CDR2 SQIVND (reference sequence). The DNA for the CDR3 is TGTGCCAGTAGTCAAAGAGAGACCCAGTACTTC. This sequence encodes CASSQRETQYF. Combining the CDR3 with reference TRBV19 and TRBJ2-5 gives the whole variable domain DGGITQSPKYLFRKEGQNVTLSCEQNLNHDAMYWYRQDPGQGLRLIYYSQIVNDFQKGDIAEGYSVSREKKESFPLTVTSAQKNPTAFYLCASSQRETQYFGPGTRLLVL.

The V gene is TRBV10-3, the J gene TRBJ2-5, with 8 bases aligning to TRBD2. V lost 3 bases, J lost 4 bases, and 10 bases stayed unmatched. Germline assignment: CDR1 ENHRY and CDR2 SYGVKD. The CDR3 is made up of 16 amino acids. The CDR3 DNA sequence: TGTGCCATCAGTGACCCAGGACTAGCAATGGGAGAGACCCAGTACTTC. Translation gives CAISDPGLAMGETQYF.

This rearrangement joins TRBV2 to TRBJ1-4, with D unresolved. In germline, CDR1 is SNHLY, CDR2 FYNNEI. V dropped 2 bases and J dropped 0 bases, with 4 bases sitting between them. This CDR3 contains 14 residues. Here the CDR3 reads CASSEYSTNEKLFF. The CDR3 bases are TGTGCCAGCAGTGAATATTCAACTAATGAAAAACTGTTTTTT.

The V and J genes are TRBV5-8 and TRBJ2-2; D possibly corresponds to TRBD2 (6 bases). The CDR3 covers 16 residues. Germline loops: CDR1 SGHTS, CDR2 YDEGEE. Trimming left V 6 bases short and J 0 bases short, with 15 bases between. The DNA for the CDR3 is TGTGCCAGCACCTGGGGGGTCCTCGCGAACACCGGGGAGCTGTTTTTT. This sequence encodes CASTWGVLANTGELFF.

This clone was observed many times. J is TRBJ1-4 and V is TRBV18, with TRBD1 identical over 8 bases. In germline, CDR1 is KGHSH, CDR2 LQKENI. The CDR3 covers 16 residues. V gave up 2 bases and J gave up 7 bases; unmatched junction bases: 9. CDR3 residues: CASSPRVDRVLEKLFF. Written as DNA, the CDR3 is TGTGCCAGCTCACCAAGAGTGGACAGGGTCCTTGAAAAACTGTTTTTT.

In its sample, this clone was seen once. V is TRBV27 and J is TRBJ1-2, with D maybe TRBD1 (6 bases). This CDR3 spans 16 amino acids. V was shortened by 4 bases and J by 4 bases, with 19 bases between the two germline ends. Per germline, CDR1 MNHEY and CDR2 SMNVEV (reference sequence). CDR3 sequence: CASSSLAKGDGYGYTF. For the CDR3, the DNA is TGTGCCAGCAGTTCCCTTGCGAAGGGGGACGGCTATGGCTACACCTTC.

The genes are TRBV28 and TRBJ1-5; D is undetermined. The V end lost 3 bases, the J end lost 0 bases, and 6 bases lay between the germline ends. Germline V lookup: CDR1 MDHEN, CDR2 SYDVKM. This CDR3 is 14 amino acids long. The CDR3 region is CASSFQYSNQPQHF. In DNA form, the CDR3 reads TGTGCCAGCAGTTTCCAGTATAGCAATCAGCCCCAGCATTTT.

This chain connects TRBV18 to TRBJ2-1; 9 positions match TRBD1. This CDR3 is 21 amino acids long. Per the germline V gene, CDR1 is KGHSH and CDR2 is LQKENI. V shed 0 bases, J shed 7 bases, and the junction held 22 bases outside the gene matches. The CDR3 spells CASSPPNQRTGAAGQSNEQFF. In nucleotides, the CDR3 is TGTGCCAGCTCACCACCGAACCAGAGGACAGGGGCAGCGGGACAGTCAAATGAGCAGTTCTTC.

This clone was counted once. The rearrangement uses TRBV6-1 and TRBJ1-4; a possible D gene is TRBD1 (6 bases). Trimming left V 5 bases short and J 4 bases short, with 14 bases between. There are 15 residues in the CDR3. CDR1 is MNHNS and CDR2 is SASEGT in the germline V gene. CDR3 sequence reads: CASSPTTGSNEKLFF. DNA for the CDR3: TGTGCCAGCAGTCCTACGACAGGTAGTAATGAAAAACTGTTTTTT.

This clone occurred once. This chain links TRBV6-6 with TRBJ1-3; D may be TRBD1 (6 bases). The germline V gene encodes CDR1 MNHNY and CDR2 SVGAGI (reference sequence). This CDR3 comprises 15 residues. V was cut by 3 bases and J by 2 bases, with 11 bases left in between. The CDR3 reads CASSYTGKAGNTIYF. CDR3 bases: TGTGCCAGCAGTTATACAGGGAAGGCTGGAAACACCATATATTTT.

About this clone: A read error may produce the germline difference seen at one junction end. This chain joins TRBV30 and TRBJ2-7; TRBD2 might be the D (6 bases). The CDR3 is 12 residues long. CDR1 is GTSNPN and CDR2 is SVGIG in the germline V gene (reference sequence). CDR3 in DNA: TGTGCCTGGAGTTCTAACCGGGACTCGGTACGCTTC. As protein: CAWSSNRDSVRF.

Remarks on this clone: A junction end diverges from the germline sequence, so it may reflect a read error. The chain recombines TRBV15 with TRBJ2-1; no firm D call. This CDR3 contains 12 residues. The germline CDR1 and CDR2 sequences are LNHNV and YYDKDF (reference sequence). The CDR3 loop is CATSGEPAEQFF. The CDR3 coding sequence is TGTGCCACCAGCGGAGAGCCGGCTGAGCAGTTCTTC.

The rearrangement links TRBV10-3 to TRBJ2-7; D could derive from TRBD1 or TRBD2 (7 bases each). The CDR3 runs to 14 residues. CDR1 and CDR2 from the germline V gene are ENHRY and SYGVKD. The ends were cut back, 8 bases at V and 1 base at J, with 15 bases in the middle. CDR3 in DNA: TGTGCCATCCGGGGGGACAGTGGGTCCTACGAGCAGTACTTC. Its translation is CAIRGDSGSYEQYF.

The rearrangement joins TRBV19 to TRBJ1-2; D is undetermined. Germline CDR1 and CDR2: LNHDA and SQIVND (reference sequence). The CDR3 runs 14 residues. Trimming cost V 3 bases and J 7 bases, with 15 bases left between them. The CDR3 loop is CASSILAAGRGYTF. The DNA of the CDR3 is TGTGCCAGTAGTATTCTCGCGGCCGGCCGTGGCTACACCTTC. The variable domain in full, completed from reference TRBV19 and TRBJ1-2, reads DGGITQSPKYLFRKEGQNVTLSCEQNLNHDAMYWYRQDPGQGLRLIYYSQIVNDFQKGDIAEGYSVSREKKESFPLTVTSAQKNPTAFYLCASSILAAGRGYTFGSGTRLTVV.

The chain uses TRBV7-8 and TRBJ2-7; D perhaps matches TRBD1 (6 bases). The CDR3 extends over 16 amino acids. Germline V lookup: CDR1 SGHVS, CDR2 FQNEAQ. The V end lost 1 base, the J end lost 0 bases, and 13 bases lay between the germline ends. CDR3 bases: TGTGCCAGCAGCTTAGTAGGGGGATTAAGCTCCTACGAGCAGTACTTC. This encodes CASSLVGGLSSYEQYF.

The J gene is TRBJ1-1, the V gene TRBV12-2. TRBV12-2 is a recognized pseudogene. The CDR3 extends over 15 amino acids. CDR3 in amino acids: CASRQTLCRNTEAFF. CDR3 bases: TGTGCAAGTCGCCAGACTCTCTGCAGGAACACTGAAGCTTTCTTT.

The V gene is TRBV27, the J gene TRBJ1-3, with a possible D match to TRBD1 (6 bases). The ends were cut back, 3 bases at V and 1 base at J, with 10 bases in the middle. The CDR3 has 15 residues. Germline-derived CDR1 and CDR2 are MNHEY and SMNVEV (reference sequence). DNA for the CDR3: TGTGCCAGCAGTTTGTCAGGGGCATCTGGAAACACCATATATTTT. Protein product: CASSLSGASGNTIYF.

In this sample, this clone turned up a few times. The CDR3 sequence is CASSNTDSLRSQPQHF. DNA for the CDR3: TGCGCCAGCAGTAATACAGACAGTTTACGCTCGCAGCCCCAGCATTTT. The chain carries TRBV4-1 and TRBJ1-5, with TRBD1 as a possible D gene (5 bases). The CDR3 length is 16 residues. Per the germline V gene, CDR1 is MGHRA and CDR2 is YSYEKL. Between the trimmed V and J ends, which lost 6 bases and 7 bases, there was a span of 22 bases.

The CDR3 loop is CASSGREQFF. CDR3 nucleotide sequence: TGTGCCAGCAGTGGCCGTGAGCAGTTCTTC. This sequence joins TRBV28 and TRBJ2-1; D remains unclear. The germline V and J ends were trimmed by 5 bases and 9 bases, with 5 bases remaining between them. The CDR3 totals 10 residues. The germline gives CDR1 MDHEN, CDR2 SYDVKM.

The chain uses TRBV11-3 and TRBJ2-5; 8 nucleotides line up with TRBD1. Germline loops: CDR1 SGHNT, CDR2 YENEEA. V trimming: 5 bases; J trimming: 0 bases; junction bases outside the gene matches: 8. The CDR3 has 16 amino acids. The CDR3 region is CASSPGQVIYQETQYF. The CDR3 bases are TGTGCCAGCAGCCCGGGACAGGTCATCTACCAAGAGACCCAGTACTTC. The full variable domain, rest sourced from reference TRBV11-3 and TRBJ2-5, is EAGVVQSPRYKIIEKKQPVAFWCNPISGHNTLYWYLQNLGQGPELLIRYENEEAVDDSQLPKDRFSAERLKGVDSTLKIQPAELGDSAVYLCASSPGQVIYQETQYFGPGTRLLVL.

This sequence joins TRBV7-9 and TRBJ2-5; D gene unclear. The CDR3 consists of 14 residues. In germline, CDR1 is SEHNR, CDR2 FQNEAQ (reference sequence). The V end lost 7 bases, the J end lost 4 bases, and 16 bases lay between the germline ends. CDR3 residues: CASMLRAAGETQYF. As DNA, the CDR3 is TGTGCCAGCATGCTACGGGCGGCCGGAGAGACCCAGTACTTC.

The CDR3 DNA sequence: TGTGCCAGCTCACCACGGAGTGTCGCAGGGGGCGGTTCCACTGAAGCTTTCTTT. Protein sequence: CASSPRSVAGGGSTEAFF. The chain employs TRBV18 and TRBJ1-1; 8 nucleotides align to TRBD1. Germline trimming cut 1 base from V and 4 bases from J; bases unmatched to any gene: 14. The CDR3 totals 18 residues. CDR1 and CDR2 (germline): KGHSH, LQKENI. The entire variable domain, with the rest obtained from reference TRBV18 and TRBJ1-1, is as follows: NAGVMQNPRHLVRRRGQEARLRCSPMKGHSHVYWYRQLPEEGLKFMVYLQKENIIDESGMPKERFSAEFPKEGPSILRIQQVVRGDSAAYFCASSPRSVAGGGSTEAFFGQGTRLTVV.

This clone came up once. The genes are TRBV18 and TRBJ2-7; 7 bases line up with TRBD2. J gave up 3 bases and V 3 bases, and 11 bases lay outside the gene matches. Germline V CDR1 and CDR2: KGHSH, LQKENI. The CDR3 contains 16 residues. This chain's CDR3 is CASSPLPGTTNYEQYF. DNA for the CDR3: TGTGCCAGCTCACCGCTTCCCGGGACTACCAACTACGAGCAGTACTTC.

The CDR3 DNA sequence: TGTGCCAGCAGTCCCTGGGGACAGGGTTTACGAGAGACCCAGTACTTC. Translated: CASSPWGQGLRETQYF. The rearrangement joins TRBV28 to TRBJ2-5, with 9 bases aligning to TRBD1. CDR3 size: 16 residues. V was clipped by 5 bases and J by 4 bases; unmatched bases: 11. Per the germline V gene, CDR1 is MDHEN and CDR2 is SYDVKM.

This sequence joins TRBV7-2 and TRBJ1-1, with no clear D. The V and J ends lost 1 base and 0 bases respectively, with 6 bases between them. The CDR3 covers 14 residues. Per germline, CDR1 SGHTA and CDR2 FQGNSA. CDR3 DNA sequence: TGTGCCAGCAGCTTAGGCTTAGTGAACACTGAAGCTTTCTTT. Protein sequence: CASSLGLVNTEAFF.

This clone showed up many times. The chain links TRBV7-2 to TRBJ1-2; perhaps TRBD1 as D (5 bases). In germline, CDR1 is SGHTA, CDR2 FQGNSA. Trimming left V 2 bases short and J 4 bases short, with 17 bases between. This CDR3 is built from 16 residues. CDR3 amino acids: CASSLRDRGSAYGYTF. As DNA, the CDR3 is TGTGCCAGCAGCTTAAGGGACCGGGGGTCAGCCTATGGCTACACCTTC.

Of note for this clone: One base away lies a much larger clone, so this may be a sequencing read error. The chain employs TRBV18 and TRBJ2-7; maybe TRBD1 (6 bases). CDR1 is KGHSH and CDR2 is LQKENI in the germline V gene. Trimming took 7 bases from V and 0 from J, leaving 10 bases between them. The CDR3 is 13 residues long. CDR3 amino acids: CASLPGHSYEQYF. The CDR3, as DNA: TGTGCCAGCTTACCGGGACACTCCTACGAGCAGTACTTC. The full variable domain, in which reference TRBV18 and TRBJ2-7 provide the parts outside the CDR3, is NAGVMQNPRHLVRRRGQEARLRCSPMKGHSHVYWYRQLPEEGLKFMVYLQKENIIDESGMPKERFSAEFPKEGPSILRIQQVVRGDSAAYFCASLPGHSYEQYFGPGTRLTVT.

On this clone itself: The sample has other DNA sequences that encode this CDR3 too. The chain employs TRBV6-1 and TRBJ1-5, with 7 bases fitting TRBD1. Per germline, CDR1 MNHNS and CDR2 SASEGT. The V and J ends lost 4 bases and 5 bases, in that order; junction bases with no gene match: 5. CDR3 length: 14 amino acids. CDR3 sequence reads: CASSVRQGDQPQHF. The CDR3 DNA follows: TGTGCCAGCAGTGTGAGACAGGGAGATCAGCCCCAGCATTTT.

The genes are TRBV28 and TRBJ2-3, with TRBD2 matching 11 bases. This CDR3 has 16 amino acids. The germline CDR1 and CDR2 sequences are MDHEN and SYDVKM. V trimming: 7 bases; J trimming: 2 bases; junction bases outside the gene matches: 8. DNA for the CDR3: TGTGCCAGCAACCCGAGGACTAGCGGGCTCACAGATACGCAGTATTTT. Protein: CASNPRTSGLTDTQYF.

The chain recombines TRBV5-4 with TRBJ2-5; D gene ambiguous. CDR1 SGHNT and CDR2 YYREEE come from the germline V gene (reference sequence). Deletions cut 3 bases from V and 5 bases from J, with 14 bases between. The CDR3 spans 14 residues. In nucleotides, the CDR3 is TGTGCCAGCAGCTCTGACCCGTTTGTTGAGACCCAGTACTTC. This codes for CASSSDPFVETQYF.